This entry lists 19 T cell receptor beta chains sequenced from one sample in a study of T-cell memory formation after mild COVID-19. From the 5' RACE reads, TCRdb called clonotypes with MiXCR, one entry per CDR3 protein. Here the sample spans 90,000 to 130,000 distinct CDR3 sequences, 15% to 20% being singletons. The sample comprised PBMCs or a T cell subset sorted from them (not recorded which). All receptors derive from a man aged 18 to 35 who had mild COVID-19 (a few samples of this study predate the infection). Cell type and time point are not known.

This clonotype has a handful of counts. This sequence joins TRBV6-6 and TRBJ2-4; TRBD2 matches 7 bases. The germline V gene has CDR1 MNHNY and CDR2 SVGAGI (reference sequence). The V and J ends lost 10 bases and 15 bases, in that order; junction bases with no gene match: 15. The CDR3 spans 12 residues. In DNA, the CDR3 is TGTGCCACCACGGGGGGTCGCGGGTGGCGGTACTTC. Translating gives CATTGGRGWRYF.

The rearrangement uses TRBV5-6 and TRBJ2-3; 7 bases align to TRBD1. J was trimmed by 2 bases and V by 4 bases; bases with no gene match: 4. Germline-derived CDR1 and CDR2 are SGHDT and YYEEEE. The CDR3 consists of 14 residues. Here the CDR3 reads CASSPGTATDTQYF. As DNA, the CDR3 is TGTGCCAGCAGCCCCGGGACAGCCACAGATACGCAGTATTTT.

This clonotype was detected only a few times. The CDR3 sequence: CASSPSDRGHEAFF. For the CDR3, the DNA is TGTGCCAGCTCACCCTCAGACAGGGGTCATGAAGCTTTCTTT. The J gene is TRBJ1-1, the V gene TRBV18; 8 bases fit TRBD1. Germline V lookup: CDR1 KGHSH, CDR2 LQKENI. V was clipped by 3 bases and J by 7 bases; unmatched bases: 7. This CDR3 contains 14 residues.

The gene calls are TRBV12-3 or TRBV12-4 and TRBJ2-1; tentatively, D is TRBD1 (5 bases). This CDR3 comprises 14 residues. Trimming left V 6 bases short and J 10 bases short, with 19 bases between. The DNA for the CDR3 is TGTGCCAGCAGCAACGGTAGGGGTTTTGGAGAGCAGTTCTTC. It translates to CASSNGRGFGEQFF.

The chain has TRBV9 and TRBJ2-5, with D perhaps given as TRBD1 or TRBD2 (5 bases each). This CDR3 has 15 residues. Germline V gene lookup returns CDR1 SGDLS and CDR2 YYNGEE. Trimming left V 4 bases short and J 4 bases short, with 17 bases between. The CDR3 nucleotides read TGTGCCAGCAGCCGGTTGTGGGAGAGGGGAGAGACCCAGTACTTC. This codes for CASSRLWERGETQYF.

In its sample, this clonotype was seen a few times. The chain is built from TRBV7-2 and TRBJ2-3; D possibly corresponds to TRBD1 (6 bases). V gave up 5 bases and J gave up 1 base, with 19 bases separating them. Germline loops: CDR1 SGHTA, CDR2 FQGNSA. This CDR3 contains 17 residues. CDR3 nucleotide sequence: TGTGCCAGCAGCCAGGGGCCCGTGGGTTCAGGCACAGATACGCAGTATTTT. This encodes CASSQGPVGSGTDTQYF.

In this sample, this clonotype turned up a few times. The J gene is TRBJ2-7, the V gene TRBV3-1; possible D gene TRBD1, 5 bases. Between the trimmed V and J ends, which lost 5 bases and 5 bases, there was a span of 7 bases. Per the germline V gene, CDR1 is LGHDT and CDR2 is YNNKEL (reference sequence). The CDR3 runs to 11 residues. Written as DNA, the CDR3 is TGTGCCAGCAGCAAGACAGACGAGCAGTACTTC. Its translation is CASSKTDEQYF.

This chain joins TRBV7-2 and TRBJ2-5; D might be TRBD1 or TRBD2, each matching 5 bases. From germline, CDR1 is SGHTA and CDR2 FQGNSA. The CDR3 covers 14 residues. Trimming left V 5 bases short and J 5 bases short, with 15 bases between. CDR3 sequence: CASSKSGTAETQYF. The DNA for the CDR3 is TGTGCCAGCAGCAAATCCGGGACGGCGGAGACCCAGTACTTC. Complete variable domain (other parts from reference TRBV7-2 and TRBJ2-5): GAGVSQSPSNKVTEKGKDVELRCDPISGHTALYWYRQSLGQGLEFLIYFQGNSAPDKSGLPSDRFSAERTGGSVSTLTIQRTQQEDSAVYLCASSKSGTAETQYFGPGTRLLVL.

This clonotype was seen only a few times. This rearrangement joins TRBV12-3 or TRBV12-4 to TRBJ2-5; D is perhaps TRBD1 or TRBD2 (6 bases each). V was clipped by 7 bases and J by 8 bases, with 17 bases between them. CDR3 length: 13 amino acids. The CDR3 loop reads CASMILGGETQYF. DNA of the CDR3: TGTGCCAGCATGATTTTGGGGGGCGAAACCCAGTACTTC.

The chain links TRBV12-3 or TRBV12-4 to TRBJ2-5; a weak D match, TRBD1 (5 bases). The CDR3 totals 14 residues. V lost 2 bases, J lost 5 bases, and 12 bases lay in between. CDR3 sequence (DNA): TGTGCCAGCAGTTTAATCAACCCAGGGGAGACCCAGTACTTC. It specifies CASSLINPGETQYF.

This clonotype was counted between two and nine times. The rearrangement links TRBV20-1 to TRBJ1-3; the D is unclear. Germline assignment: CDR1 DFQATT and CDR2 SNEGSKA (reference sequence). V dropped 3 bases and J dropped 1 base, with 7 bases sitting between them. This CDR3 has 13 residues. The CDR3 spells CSASPGSGNTIYF. In nucleotides, the CDR3 is TGCAGTGCTAGCCCCGGTTCTGGAAACACCATATATTTT.

This clonotype was detected only a few times. The chain couples TRBV20-1 to TRBJ2-1, with a possible D match to TRBD2 (6 bases). Germline V lookup: CDR1 DFQATT, CDR2 SNEGSKA (reference sequence). V lost 1 base, J lost 1 base, and 17 bases lay in between. This CDR3 has 17 amino acids. The CDR3 sequence: CSARAVGGGKSYNEQFF. Here the CDR3 DNA reads TGCAGTGCTAGAGCGGTGGGTGGGGGGAAGTCCTACAATGAGCAGTTCTTC.

This clonotype was seen many times. This rearrangement joins TRBV7-2 to TRBJ2-2; possible D gene TRBD2, 5 bases. The V and J ends lost 1 base and 3 bases respectively, with 6 bases between them. This CDR3 spans 14 amino acids. Germline V lookup: CDR1 SGHTA, CDR2 FQGNSA. The CDR3 loop is CASSLGEYTGELFF. The DNA of the CDR3 is TGTGCCAGCAGCTTAGGGGAGTACACCGGGGAGCTGTTTTTT.

This clonotype was detected a few times. The chain couples TRBV7-2 to TRBJ1-5; D ambiguous. Trimming shortened V by 5 bases and J by 3 bases, and 8 bases separated the two germline ends. This CDR3 region has 13 residues. Germline CDR1 reads SGHTA; CDR2 reads FQGNSA. This CDR3 is CASSEGPNQPQHF. Written as DNA, the CDR3 is TGTGCCAGCAGCGAGGGTCCCAATCAGCCCCAGCATTTT.

This clonotype was seen at least ten times. In nucleotides, the CDR3 is TGTGCCAGCAGTTTTGGAGGGCGGACCACAGATACGCAGTATTTT. It encodes CASSFGGRTTDTQYF. The chain has TRBV28 and TRBJ2-3; TRBD2 is a possible D gene (6 bases). The CDR3 spans 15 residues. V was shortened by 3 bases and J by 2 bases, with 12 bases between the two germline ends. The V gene's germline CDR1 is MDHEN and CDR2 SYDVKM.

This CDR3 reads CASSLTGGNTEAFF. Here the CDR3 DNA reads TGTGCCAGCAGTCTGACAGGGGGGAACACTGAAGCTTTCTTT. The chain employs TRBV6-4 and TRBJ1-1; the match to TRBD1 covers 9 bases. This CDR3 has 14 residues. Germline CDR1 is MRHNA and CDR2 is SNTAGT. V shed 5 bases, J shed 1 base, and the junction held 2 bases outside the gene matches.

This clonotype appeared many times. This chain links TRBV7-2 with TRBJ2-2; 16 positions agree with TRBD2. The CDR3 runs to 18 residues. Per the germline V gene, CDR1 is SGHTA and CDR2 is FQGNSA. The V and J ends lost 1 base and 4 bases, in that order; junction bases with no gene match: 3. CDR3 sequence (DNA): TGTGCCAGCAGCTTAGAGGGACTAGCGGGGGGGCGCACCGGGGAGCTGTTTTTT. Translated: CASSLEGLAGGRTGELFF.

The rearrangement joins TRBV5-1 to TRBJ2-5, with D tentatively TRBD1 (6 bases). CDR1 is SGHRS, CDR2 YFSETQ, per germline. The V end was cut by 0 bases, the J end by 6 bases, with 12 bases between. This CDR3 has 14 residues. CDR3 bases: TGCGCCAGCAGCTTGGATCTTGGGGGCCAGACCCAGTACTTC. It translates to CASSLDLGGQTQYF.

This clonotype was detected only a few times. This chain uses TRBV30 with TRBJ2-6, with no clear D. Per the germline V gene, CDR1 is GTSNPN and CDR2 is SVGIG (reference sequence). CDR3 length: 17 amino acids. V was cut by 1 base and J by 0 bases, with 13 bases left in between. This chain's CDR3 is CAWSESLITSGANVLTF. The CDR3 DNA reads TGTGCCTGGAGTGAGTCCTTAATTACCTCTGGGGCCAACGTCCTGACTTTC.